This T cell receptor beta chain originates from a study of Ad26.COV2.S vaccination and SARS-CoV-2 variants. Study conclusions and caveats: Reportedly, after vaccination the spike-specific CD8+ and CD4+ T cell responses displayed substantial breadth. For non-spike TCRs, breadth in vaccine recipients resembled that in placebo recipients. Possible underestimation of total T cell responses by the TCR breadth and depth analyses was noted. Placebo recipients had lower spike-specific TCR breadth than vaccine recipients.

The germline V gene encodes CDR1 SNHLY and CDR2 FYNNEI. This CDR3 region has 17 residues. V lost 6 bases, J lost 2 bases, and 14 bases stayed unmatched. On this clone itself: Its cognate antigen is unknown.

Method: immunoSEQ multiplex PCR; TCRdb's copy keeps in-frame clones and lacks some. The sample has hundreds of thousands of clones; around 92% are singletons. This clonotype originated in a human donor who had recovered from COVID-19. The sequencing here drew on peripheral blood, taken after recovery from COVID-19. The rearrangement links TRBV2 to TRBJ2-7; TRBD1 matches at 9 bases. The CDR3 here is CASRGSTSRQGAYEQYF. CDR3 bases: TGTGCCAGCAGGGGTTCTACAAGCCGACAGGGGGCCTACGAGCAGTACTTC.